This TCR beta chain was documented in a study of shared clonotypes between healthy human individuals. Study-wide background: Researchers drew samples from two women and three men aged 18 to 49.

General study results and limits: For naive CD4 cells, roughly 4.8% of clonotypes were shared across a few donors. Genetic and exposure-history diversity was limited by the few donors.

The CDR3 length is 14 residues. Germline V gene data show CDR1 as LNHDA and CDR2 as SQIVND (reference sequence). V lost 3 bases, J lost 4 bases, and 13 bases lay in between. Method: immunoSEQ multiplex PCR; TCRdb's copy keeps in-frame clones and lacks some. This table has about 1.5 million clones, about 98% appearing once. Comment on this clone: Its matching antigen is unknown. The same CDR3 can be traced to other DNA sequences in this sample.

The clonotype was recovered from a man aged 25 to 40 in good health. The specimen sequenced was naive CD4+ T cells sorted from blood. Subset reported: CD45RA+ positively selected. The chain recombines TRBV19 with TRBJ2-7; D may be TRBD2 (6 bases). The CDR3 reads CASSIPGLSYEQYF. The CDR3, as DNA: TGTGCCAGTAGTATTCCGGGACTCAGTTACGAGCAGTACTTC.